This T cell receptor (beta chain) was recorded in a study of blood T cells in healthy people across ages. Trimming stripped 2 bases from V and 8 bases from J, with 14 bases between. Per the germline V gene, CDR1 is SGHDT and CDR2 is YYEEEE. This CDR3 comprises 14 residues. Primed by a sample-barcoded 5' primer and a J-beta primer mix, a second PCR proceeded for about 7 to 11 cycles. Each cDNA molecule carried a tag from a template-switch adaptor that contained 12 random nucleotides. TCRdb independently ran MiXCR on the 5' RACE reads; one entry per CDR3 protein. This sample has around 710,000 distinct CDR3 sequences, with roughly 47% found just once.

The chain links TRBV5-6 to TRBJ2-1; D might be TRBD2 (5 bases). The TCR originated in a woman in her sixties or seventies in good health. Material: blood. CDR3 protein: CASSFGILTHEQFF. The CDR3 nucleotides are TGTGCCAGCAGCTTCGGGATCCTAACACATGAGCAGTTCTTC.